This TCR beta chain was sequenced for a study of cytomegalovirus exposure and HLA in healthy donors. The assay was immunoSEQ multiplex PCR, and TCRdb's table has in-frame clones only and misses some. The sample records tens of thousands of clones, around 96% being singletons. Trimming removed 8 bases from V and 1 base from J; junction bases left unmatched: 10. The germline V gene encodes CDR1 SGHVS and CDR2 FQNEAQ. The CDR3 is 17 amino acids. The J gene is TRBJ2-1, the V gene TRBV7-8; 11 bases are a match to TRBD2. The source is a man between 18 and 29 years old in good health and CMV-seronegative. Sequencing input: PBMCs. The CDR3: CASQERLAGISYNEQFF. DNA for the CDR3: TGTGCCAGCCAAGAGAGACTAGCGGGAATATCCTACAATGAGCAGTTCTTC.